Presented here are 24 T cell receptor beta chains from one specimen sequenced in a study of tumor and adjacent non-tumor tissue in lung cancer (dated by TCRdb to 2017 to 2018). The library relied on multiplex PCR. Sequenced on an Illumina HiSeq 2500. TCRbeta libraries were constructed through three rounds of nested PCR with primers (Table S4) according to protocols modified from ARM-PCR. The public reads were run again by TCRdb, first through fastp at Q25 and then through MiXCR, and only productive beta chains were kept. Here each entry gathers all rows of one CDR3 protein and keeps the most common genes and DNA. For this sample the table gives about 110,000 distinct CDR3 sequences, of which about 65% were detected only once. Around 17% of the sample comes from the top ten. Bulk unsorted tissue served as the source for RNA extraction, and RNA quality was assessed using a NanoDrop ND-1000 and an Agilent 2100. Normal lung samples were distant non-tumor tissue taken more than 3 cm from the tumor edge.

Material: distant non-tumor lung tissue. The receptor set was obtained from a man aged 55-75 years with non-small cell lung cancer.

Concerning this clonotype: Here the CDR3 omits its conserved ending phenylalanine or tryptophan, so a read error is the likely source. This chain joins TRBV7-9 and TRBJ1-6; D perhaps matches TRBD1 (6 bases). The CDR3 runs 15 residues. Germline lookup yields CDR1 SEHNR and CDR2 FQNEAQ (reference sequence). The CDR3 bases are TGTGCCAGCAGCTTAAACGCGAAGGGGGATTCACTCCTCCACATT. Translated, it gives CASSLNAKGDSLLHI.

For this clonotype: It may be a read error: a sequence one base away is much more abundant. CDR3 DNA: TGTGACAGCAGTCCTCTGCAGGGAGGTGAGCAGTTCTTC. Translation gives CDSSPLQGGEQFF. The chain recombines TRBV12-3 or TRBV12-4 with TRBJ2-1; TRBD2 might be the D (6 bases). This CDR3 has 13 residues.

This clonotype was picked up a small number of times. It may be a read error: a sequence one base away is much more abundant. No conserved phenylalanine or tryptophan ends this CDR3, so it is likely a read error. This sequence joins TRBV6-1 and TRBJ2-7; tentative D call: TRBD2 (6 bases). V shed 4 bases and J shed 2 bases, with 9 bases lying between them. The CDR3 is made up of 13 amino acids. CDR1 is MNHNS and CDR2 is SASEGT in the germline V gene. The CDR3 sequence: CASSAGSPYEQYL. The CDR3, as DNA: TGTGCCAGCAGTGCCGGGAGTCCCTACGAGCAGTACCTC.

About this clonotype itself: The final CDR3 position lacks the conserved phenylalanine or tryptophan, pointing to a likely read error. The rearrangement uses TRBV10-3 and TRBJ2-3, with 9 bases fitting TRBD1. This CDR3 contains 14 residues. CDR1 is ENHRY and CDR2 is SYGVKD in the germline V gene. The CDR3 sequence is CVTADRGPTDTQYL. CDR3 DNA: TGTGTCACTGCGGACAGGGGCCCCACAGATACGCAGTATCTT.

Remarks on this clonotype: One end of the junction is discordant with germline, which a read error may explain. The V call is TRBV12-3 or TRBV12-4, the J call TRBJ1-5, with D unclear. The CDR3 sequence is 12 residues long. The CDR3 region has the DNA TGTGCCAGCAGCTGGGCGCCCAAGCCCCAGCTTTTT. Translated: CASSWAPKPQLF.

This chain joins TRBV20-1 and TRBJ2-1; tentative D call: TRBD1 (5 bases). The CDR3 is 13 amino acids. Germline lookup yields CDR1 DFQATT and CDR2 SNEGSKA (reference sequence). The V and J ends lost 2 bases and 11 bases respectively, with 16 bases between them. The CDR3 protein is CSARSQWGTKQFF. DNA for the CDR3: TGCAGTGCTAGATCCCAGTGGGGCACCAAGCAGTTCTTC.

In regard to this clonotype: A read error may produce the germline difference seen at one junction end. The V call is TRBV11-1, the J call TRBJ2-7, with 9 bases fitting TRBD1. The CDR3 covers 15 residues. Germline-derived CDR1 and CDR2 are SGHAT and FQDESV (reference sequence). CDR3 coding DNA: TGTGCCAGCGGCTTAGACAGGGGGGCTCGTGACGAGCAGTACTTC. Amino acids: CASGLDRGARDEQYF.

As concerns this clonotype: A read error may produce the germline difference seen at one junction end. V and J are TRBV29-1 and TRBJ2-7; unclear D gene. CDR1 is SQVTM and CDR2 is ANQGSEA in the germline V gene. This CDR3 region has 12 residues. CDR3 nucleotide sequence: TGCAGCATTGAAGTGAACACCTACGGGCAGTACTTC. Amino acids: CSIEVNTYGQYF.

With regard to this clonotype: Just one base apart from a much larger clone, this may be a read error. The rearrangement links TRBV5-4 to TRBJ2-3; 10 nucleotides align to TRBD1. CDR1 and CDR2 from the germline V gene are SGHNT and YYREEE (reference sequence). CDR3 length: 14 residues. The DNA for the CDR3 is TGTGCCAGCAGCTCGACAGGGGGCACAGATATGCAGTATTTT. Its translation is CASSSTGGTDMQYF. The variable domain in full, with the rest retrieved from reference TRBV5-4 and TRBJ2-3, is ETGVTQSPTHLIKTRGQQVTLRCSSQSGHNTVSWYQQALGQGPQFIFQYYREEENGRGNFPPRFSGLQFPNYSSELNVNALELDDSALYLCASSSTGGTDMQYFGPGTRLTVL.

Note on this clonotype: This is likely a read error, given that the CDR3 carries no conserved phenylalanine or tryptophan at its end. The chain combines TRBV6-1 with TRBJ1-3, with D unresolved. The germline gives CDR1 MNHNS, CDR2 SASEGT. The CDR3 contains 14 residues. CDR3 DNA: TGTGCCAGCAGTGAATCGGACCCCGGAAACATCATATATCTT. It translates to CASSESDPGNIIYL.

Concerning this clonotype itself: A much larger clone differs from this one at a single base, so this may be a read error. This CDR3 fails to terminate in the conserved phenylalanine or tryptophan, so it likely reflects a read error. The V call is TRBV5-4, the J call TRBJ2-4; 12 bases are a match to TRBD2. V lost 0 bases, J lost 0 bases, and 1 base stayed unmatched. CDR3 length equals 17 residues. Germline assignment: CDR1 SGHNT and CDR2 YYREEE (reference sequence). The CDR3 bases are TGTGCCAGCAGCTTGGAGGGACTAGCGGGAGCCAAAAACATTCAGTACCTC. This codes for CASSLEGLAGAKNIQYL.

In this sample, this clonotype turned up a few times. This sequence may be a read error, since a much larger clone differs from it by one base. The chain joins TRBV12-3 or TRBV12-4 to TRBJ2-6, with D perhaps matching TRBD1 (5 bases). There are 13 residues in the CDR3. V was clipped by 8 bases and J by 11 bases, with 16 bases between them. CDR3 in DNA: TGTGCCAGCTGTTCTACACAGACAGACGTCCTGACTTTC. This sequence encodes CASCSTQTDVLTF.

Points on this clonotype: This may be a read error: a much more frequent sequence differs by one nucleotide. This chain uses TRBV7-3 with TRBJ2-1; D not certain. Germline V gives CDR1 SGHTA, CDR2 FQGTGA. V was clipped by 0 bases and J by 7 bases, with 7 bases between them. The CDR3 is made up of 13 amino acids. The CDR3 DNA reads TGTGCCAGCAGCTTAACACGGTTAAATGAGCAGTTCTTC. It is translated as CASSLTRLNEQFF.

A note on this clonotype: A clone one base away is much larger, so this may be a read error. This chain joins TRBV6-2 or TRBV6-3 and TRBJ2-2, with TRBD1 matching 7 bases. V shed 7 bases and J 7 bases; nucleotides not matched to a gene: 15. Germline CDR1 MNHEY, CDR2 SVGEGT. The CDR3 length is 16 residues. CDR3 residues: CASTKIRDSYSGELFF. CDR3 DNA sequence: TGTGCCAGCACCAAGATCCGGGACAGTTACAGCGGGGAGCTGTTTTTT.

The sample holds a few counts of this clonotype. The CDR3 loop is CSAGQSGPGNQPQHF. CDR3 nucleotide sequence: TGCAGTGCTGGCCAATCAGGGCCCGGCAATCAGCCCCAGCATTTT. The chain combines TRBV20-1 with TRBJ1-5; the D gene is possibly TRBD1 (5 bases). Germline V CDR1 and CDR2: DFQATT, SNEGSKA (reference sequence). This CDR3 has 15 residues. The V end lost 5 bases, the J end lost 2 bases, and 16 bases lay between the germline ends.

A remark on this clonotype: This may stem from a read error, because a much larger clone lies one nucleotide away. V usage is TRBV5-4 and J usage is TRBJ2-2, with D tentatively TRBD2 (6 bases). Germline V gene data show CDR1 as SGHNT and CDR2 as YYREEE (reference sequence). This CDR3 spans 15 amino acids. CDR3 bases: TGTGTCAGCAGCTCAACCGGGACTCAACACGGGGAGCTGTTTTTT. As protein: CVSSSTGTQHGELFF.

This clonotype was counted a single time. Just one base apart from a much larger clone, this may be a read error. This chain uses TRBV28 with TRBJ1-2, with TRBD1 matching over 7 bases. CDR3 size: 13 residues. Looked up from germline, CDR1 is MDHEN and CDR2 is SYDVKM. The CDR3 nucleotides read TGTGCCAACAGTTTACCCACAGGGGTTGGCTACACCTTC. As protein: CANSLPTGVGYTF.

Points on this clonotype: The junction departs from germline at one end; a sequencing error may be responsible. The chain combines TRBV28 with TRBJ2-7; the D gene is possibly TRBD2 (5 bases). CDR3 length equals 16 residues. The germline CDR1 and CDR2 sequences are MDHEN and SYDVKM. For the CDR3, the DNA is TGTGACAGCAGTTTAAGTTCGGCGGGCTGGTCCTACGAGCAGTACTTC. It translates to CDSSLSSAGWSYEQYF. Complete variable domain (other parts from reference TRBV28 and TRBJ2-7): DVKVTQSSRYLVKRTGEKVFLECVQDMDHENMFWYRQDPGLGLRLIYFSYDVKMKEKGDIPEGYSVSREKKERFSLILESASTNQTSMYLCDSSLSSAGWSYEQYFGPGTRLTVT.

Ten or more counts support this clonotype. The chain links TRBV6-2 or TRBV6-3 to TRBJ2-3, with D maybe TRBD2 (6 bases). The germline V and J ends were trimmed by 5 bases and 5 bases, with 14 bases remaining between them. The CDR3 consists of 14 residues. Looked up from germline, CDR1 is MNHEY and CDR2 is SVGEGT. CDR3 in DNA: TGTGCCAGCAGTGGGGACTCGCGGGTAGATACGCAGTATTTT. This encodes CASSGDSRVDTQYF.

As to this clonotype: A much larger clone lies one base from this, so it may be a read error. The V gene is TRBV10-3, the J gene TRBJ1-3; D gene uncertain. CDR1 is ENHRY and CDR2 is SYGVKD in the germline V gene. The CDR3 is made up of 11 amino acids. V gave up 7 bases and J gave up 0 bases, with 1 base separating them. This CDR3 reads CAIISGNTIYF. The CDR3 nucleotides read TGTGCCATCATCTCTGGAAACACCATATATTTT.

This rearrangement joins TRBV4-3 to TRBJ2-1; 15 bases match TRBD2. Germline V gives CDR1 LGHNA, CDR2 YSLEER. V lost 0 bases, J lost 9 bases, and 3 bases stayed unmatched. The CDR3 loop spans 16 amino acids. The CDR3 reads CASSQDGLAGGLEQFF. The CDR3 coding sequence is TGCGCCAGCAGCCAAGATGGACTAGCGGGAGGGCTTGAGCAGTTCTTC.

A remark on this clonotype: The CDR3 does not close with the conserved phenylalanine or tryptophan, likely indicating a read error. The rearrangement uses TRBV12-3 or TRBV12-4 and TRBJ2-7; possible D gene TRBD2, 5 bases. This CDR3 spans 13 amino acids. Trimming pared 5 bases from V and 10 bases from J, leaving 18 bases between. CDR3 protein: CASSPEIASEQYI. The CDR3 DNA reads TGTGCCAGCAGTCCCGAAATAGCGTCCGAACAGTACATC.

There are a few counts of this clonotype. At one of its ends the junction is not consistent with the germline gene, which may arise from a read error. The chain combines TRBV4-3 with TRBJ2-1, with 13 bases lining up with TRBD2. Germline V lookup: CDR1 LGHNA, CDR2 YSLEER. The CDR3 runs 16 residues. The CDR3 region is CASNQGTSGRANEQFF. The CDR3 nucleotides are TGCGCCAGCAACCAAGGAACTAGCGGGAGGGCTAATGAGCAGTTCTTC.

As concerns this clonotype: The CDR3 end shows no conserved phenylalanine or tryptophan, and so a read error is likely. The limits of the CDR3 on the DNA are not certain, so only TCRdb's listed CDR3 is given. The chain joins TRBV11-3 to TRBJ2-7. Ends included, the CDR3 has 13 residues. Germline V gene lookup returns CDR1 SGHNT and CDR2 YENEEA. CDR3 sequence reads: CASSLDDSYELYS.